A selection of T cell receptor beta chains follows, all from one sample in a study of blood T cell repertoires in COVID-19. The method was immunoSEQ multiplex PCR; TCRdb's version includes in-frame clones alone and lacks a portion of them. The data contain some 210,000 clones, approximately 81% of them seen just once; the ten biggest clones take up approximately 9%. Source material: PBMCs or T cells enriched from blood (not recorded which). These TCRs come from a woman aged 45-59 years with acute COVID-19. CDR3s include the opening cysteine and the closing phenylalanine or tryptophan. Each record gives: J gene, V gene, D gene, clone size, CDR3 DNA, CDR3 protein. D genes are given only for firm matches. Rows give clone size only sometimes, using once, few, many, or a class for an expanded clone.

j_gene: TRBJ2-5; v_gene: TRBV6-5; d_gene: TRBD1; abundance: .; CDR3nt: TGTGCCAGCAGGCCAGACCAGGGGGCCGCGACCCAGTACTTC; CDR3aa: CASRPDQGAATQYF
j_gene: TRBJ1-1; v_gene: TRBV7-2; d_gene: .; abundance: .; CDR3nt: TGTGCCAGCAGCTTGGTGGCGGGGAACACTGAAGCTTTCTTT; CDR3aa: CASSLVAGNTEAFF
j_gene: TRBJ1-6; v_gene: TRBV6-6; d_gene: .; abundance: .; CDR3nt: TGTGCCAGCAGTATCGACAGTAAATTCTCACCCCTCCACTTT; CDR3aa: CASSIDSKFSPLHF
j_gene: TRBJ1-4; v_gene: TRBV10-3; d_gene: .; abundance: .; CDR3nt: TGTGCCATCAGTGATTCCGGGAATGAAAAACTGTTTTTT; CDR3aa: CAISDSGNEKLFF
j_gene: TRBJ2-5; v_gene: TRBV29-1; d_gene: .; abundance: .; CDR3nt: TGCAGCGTTGCCCTCTCCGGGAACCAAGAGACCCAGTACTTC; CDR3aa: CSVALSGNQETQYF
j_gene: TRBJ2-7; v_gene: TRBV7-2; d_gene: .; abundance: .; CDR3nt: TGTGCCAGCAGCGCGCTAGGAGCCATCTACGAGCAGTACTTC; CDR3aa: CASSALGAIYEQYF
j_gene: TRBJ1-2; v_gene: TRBV7-2; d_gene: .; abundance: few; CDR3nt: TGTGCCAGCAGCACGTACAGGGACGGAGATGGCTACACCTTC; CDR3aa: CASSTYRDGDGYTF
j_gene: TRBJ2-3; v_gene: TRBV27; d_gene: .; abundance: .; CDR3nt: TGTGCCAGCAGTTTTTCCTACACAGATACGCAGTATTTT; CDR3aa: CASSFSYTDTQYF
j_gene: TRBJ2-7; v_gene: TRBV28; d_gene: TRBD1; abundance: .; CDR3nt: TGTGCCAGCTCGCCCCGCCGGGACAGGGTCTACGAGCAGTACTTC; CDR3aa: CASSPRRDRVYEQYF
j_gene: TRBJ2-5; v_gene: TRBV27; d_gene: TRBD2; abundance: .; CDR3nt: TGTGCCATCCCAACAGCGGGGGGACAAGAGACCCAGTACTTC; CDR3aa: CAIPTAGGQETQYF
j_gene: TRBJ2-1; v_gene: TRBV4-3; d_gene: TRBD2; abundance: few; CDR3nt: TGCGCCAGCAGCCAAGATAGGAGTAGCGGGAGGGAGCAGTTCTTC; CDR3aa: CASSQDRSSGREQFF
j_gene: TRBJ1-1; v_gene: TRBV28; d_gene: TRBD1; abundance: .; CDR3nt: TGTGCCAGCAGTACCACAGGGGGTATCACTGAAGCTTTCTTT; CDR3aa: CASSTTGGITEAFF
j_gene: TRBJ2-1; v_gene: TRBV6-6; d_gene: TRBD1; abundance: .; CDR3nt: TGTGCCAGCAGTCTCGAAGGGGGGACAGGGCCCTACAATGAGCAGTTCTTC; CDR3aa: CASSLEGGTGPYNEQFF